The clone carrying this TCR beta chain has only a few counts. Its antigen is still unknown. Sequencing was performed with immunoSEQ multiplex PCR; in TCRdb, only in-frame clones are kept and a portion is missing. The sample has around 200,000 clones, approximately 61% seen once. Into CD45RA+ naive and CD45RA-negative memory subsets, the CD4+ cells were split. The CDR3 is made up of 13 amino acids. The record originates from a study of shared clonotypes between healthy human individuals. Whole-study findings and limits: Only blood was sampled, and tissue TCR repertoires likely differ from blood ones. It was the few donors that limited the genetic and exposure-history diversity represented.

The sample comprised memory CD4+ T cells sorted from blood. Subset given: CD45RA-negative fraction. The receptor comes from a man aged 25-45 years in good health. The chain joins TRBV12-2 to TRBJ1-4. TRBV12-2 is a documented pseudogene. This CDR3 reads CASRLALLEKLFF. The CDR3 DNA reads as TGTGCAAGTCGCTTAGCGCTCCTCGAAAAACTGTTTTTT.